A single sample is the source of the 19 T cell receptor beta chains below, sequenced in a study of shared T cell receptors in the human thymus. TCRdb keeps only in-frame clones here, not all; method: immunoSEQ multiplex PCR. The data show hundreds of thousands of clones, roughly 90% seen once. The same specimen was also included in a second study, on human thymus T cells.

The sequenced sample consisted of thymocytes. Source of these receptors: a boy under three years old with a congenital heart defect.

V usage is TRBV25-1 and J usage is TRBJ2-4, with 9 positions matching TRBD1. Trimming at V came to 5 bases and at J to 8 bases, leaving 10 bases not matched to a gene. The CDR3 runs 15 residues. Germline CDR1 and CDR2: MGHDK and SYGVNS. DNA for the CDR3: TGTGCCAGCAGTATACGGACAGGGGTTGGGGACATTCAGTACTTC. Translation gives CASSIRTGVGDIQYF.

The chain joins TRBV7-6 to TRBJ2-7; 8 nucleotides match TRBD1. This CDR3 is built from 16 residues. Germline assignment: CDR1 SGHVS and CDR2 FNYEAQ. V dropped 1 base and J dropped 0; count of bases not matched to a gene: 5. CDR3 sequence reads: CASSLVGQAPSYEQYF. CDR3 bases: TGTGCCAGCAGCTTAGTGGGACAGGCCCCCTCCTACGAGCAGTACTTC.

J is TRBJ2-2 and V is TRBV5-1; a possible D gene is TRBD2 (6 bases). Trimming took 0 bases from V and 0 from J, leaving 15 bases between them. The germline V gene encodes CDR1 SGHRS and CDR2 YFSETQ. CDR3 length equals 18 residues. The CDR3 sequence is CASSLVGAGLANTGELFF. CDR3 DNA: TGCGCCAGCAGCTTGGTGGGTGCGGGACTGGCGAACACCGGGGAGCTGTTTTTT.

This clone was counted only a few times. The chain couples TRBV29-1 to TRBJ2-7; 10 bases agree with TRBD2. This CDR3 region has 11 residues. CDR1 and CDR2 (germline): SQVTM, ANQGSEA. V lost 4 bases and J lost 9; bases outside the gene matches: 3. CDR3 in amino acids: CSVVAGGPQYF. CDR3 DNA sequence: TGCAGCGTTGTAGCGGGAGGCCCGCAGTACTTC.

This chain joins TRBV6-1 and TRBJ1-5; D ambiguous. This CDR3 is 17 amino acids long. Trimming pared 3 bases from V and 0 bases from J, leaving 15 bases between. Germline assignment: CDR1 MNHNS and CDR2 SASEGT. CDR3 DNA: TGTGCCAGCAGTGATATAAAGGGAGCTCATAGCAATCAGCCCCAGCATTTT. Translating gives CASSDIKGAHSNQPQHF.

This clone has a handful of counts. This sequence joins TRBV5-1 and TRBJ1-2; a possible D gene is TRBD1 (5 bases). CDR1 is SGHRS and CDR2 is YFSETQ in the germline V gene. The CDR3 consists of 18 residues. V was cut by 6 bases and J by 6 bases, with 30 bases left in between. The CDR3 bases are TGCGCCAGCATCACCCGGACCGGGACTCTTTACCCGAGGGATGGCTACACCTTC. Its protein product is CASITRTGTLYPRDGYTF. The whole variable domain, filled in from reference TRBV5-1 and TRBJ1-2, reads KAGVTQTPRYLIKTRGQQVTLSCSPISGHRSVSWYQQTPGQGLQFLFEYFSETQRNKGNFPGRFSGRQFSNSRSEMNVSTLELGDSALYLCASITRTGTLYPRDGYTFGSGTRLTVV.

The chain combines TRBV30 with TRBJ2-7, with a possible D match to TRBD1 (5 bases). Germline CDR1 GTSNPN, CDR2 SVGIG (reference sequence). V was pared by 7 bases and J by 2 bases, with 15 bases between. This CDR3 is built from 13 residues. CDR3 nucleotides: TGTGCCTCCATCCTGACAGTACCCTACGAGCAGTACTTC. The encoded protein is CASILTVPYEQYF.

As regards this clone: The junction and the germline gene differ at one end; a read error may be behind it. The chain has TRBV7-7 and TRBJ2-7; possibly TRBD2 for D (5 bases). This CDR3 spans 14 amino acids. Germline V gene sequence: CDR1 SSHAT, CDR2 FNYEAQ (reference sequence). For the CDR3, the DNA is TGTGCTAGCAGCTTAGAAAGCGGTTCCTACGAGCAGTACTTC. Amino acids: CASSLESGSYEQYF.

This chain uses TRBV28 with TRBJ1-2; 9 bases fit TRBD1. This CDR3 comprises 14 residues. The V and J ends lost 2 bases and 8 bases, in that order; junction bases with no gene match: 6. Germline V CDR1 and CDR2: MDHEN, SYDVKM. As DNA, the CDR3 is TGTGCCAGCAGTTTAAACAGGGGGCTGTGGGGCTACACCTTC. It specifies CASSLNRGLWGYTF.

The rearrangement uses TRBV7-8 and TRBJ2-3; a possible D gene is TRBD2 (5 bases). Germline V lookup: CDR1 SGHVS, CDR2 FQNEAQ. The V and J ends lost 4 bases and 10 bases respectively, with 12 bases between them. The length of the CDR3 is 12 residues. The CDR3 DNA follows: TGTGCCAGCAGCTCCTTACTAGAGGCGCAGTATTTT. Its translation: CASSSLLEAQYF.

The V gene is TRBV5-4, the J gene TRBJ2-1, with 9 bases matching TRBD1. The CDR3 totals 17 residues. V shed 3 bases, J shed 0 bases, and the junction held 7 bases outside the gene matches. Germline-derived CDR1 and CDR2 are SGHNT and YYREEE (reference sequence). DNA of the CDR3: TGTGCCAGCAGCTCCGGACAGGGGTTTAGCTCCTACAATGAGCAGTTCTTC. Encoded protein: CASSSGQGFSSYNEQFF.

The CDR3 DNA reads TGCGCCAGCAGCCAAGACCCGGGACTTTCCTATGGCTACACCTTC. Amino acids: CASSQDPGLSYGYTF. V is TRBV4-1 and J is TRBJ1-2; D may be TRBD1 (5 bases). The CDR3 consists of 15 residues. V gave up 0 bases and J gave up 4 bases, with 12 bases separating them. The germline gives CDR1 MGHRA, CDR2 YSYEKL.

The chain carries TRBV28 and TRBJ2-1, with D maybe TRBD1 (6 bases). V lost 9 bases and J lost 8, with 20 bases in between. This CDR3 is 14 amino acids long. CDR1 and CDR2 from the germline V gene are MDHEN and SYDVKM. Written as DNA, the CDR3 is TGTGCCAGTTCCCGTAGGGCAGGGGACCATGAGCAGTTCTTC. Translated: CASSRRAGDHEQFF.

J is TRBJ2-1 and V is TRBV19; TRBD2 aligns across 10 bases. This CDR3 region has 15 residues. V shed 1 base, J shed 15 bases, and the junction held 12 bases outside the gene matches. Germline V gives CDR1 LNHDA, CDR2 SQIVND (reference sequence). The DNA for the CDR3 is TGTGCCAGTAGTATAGGTCTCAGGACTAGCGGTCCAGTGTTCTTC. This encodes CASSIGLRTSGPVFF. The full variable domain, completed using reference TRBV19 and TRBJ2-1, is DGGITQSPKYLFRKEGQNVTLSCEQNLNHDAMYWYRQDPGQGLRLIYYSQIVNDFQKGDIAEGYSVSREKKESFPLTVTSAQKNPTAFYLCASSIGLRTSGPVFFGPGTRLTVL.

This clone was counted a single time. The chain employs TRBV27 and TRBJ1-1; a weak D match, TRBD1 (6 bases). V was pared by 6 bases and J by 1 base, with 21 bases between. Germline values: CDR1 MNHEY, CDR2 SMNVEV (reference sequence). The CDR3 totals 17 residues. CDR3 nucleotide sequence: TGTGCCAGCAGACCCCGATCTTCAGGGGCCGGGAACACTGAAGCTTTCTTT. It encodes CASRPRSSGAGNTEAFF.

Only one count was recorded for this clone. The gene calls are TRBV27 and TRBJ2-7, with TRBD2 matching over 10 bases. The CDR3 is 15 amino acids. V lost 5 bases to trimming and J lost 2 bases; unmatched junction nucleotides: 6. Per the germline V gene, CDR1 is MNHEY and CDR2 is SMNVEV (reference sequence). The CDR3 here is CASSRLAGVPYEQYF. CDR3 nucleotide sequence: TGTGCCAGCAGTCGGCTAGCGGGAGTCCCCTACGAGCAGTACTTC.

CDR3 DNA: TGTGCCAGCAGTAATCCTAGCGCCGCTTACGAGCAGTACTTC. Translating it yields CASSNPSAAYEQYF. The V call is TRBV27, the J call TRBJ2-7; a weak D match, TRBD2 (6 bases). CDR1 is MNHEY, CDR2 SMNVEV, per germline (reference sequence). Trimming left V 5 bases short and J 4 bases short, with 15 bases between. The CDR3 totals 14 residues.

This chain connects TRBV7-9 to TRBJ2-7; 7 bases agree with TRBD1. The V gene's germline CDR1 is SEHNR and CDR2 FQNEAQ (reference sequence). This CDR3 has 14 amino acids. Unmatched junction bases numbered 6, after V lost 4 bases and J lost 3 bases. CDR3 nucleotides: TGTGCCAGCAGCTCGAACAGGGGAGTCTACGAGCAGTACTTC. As protein: CASSSNRGVYEQYF.

The chain carries TRBV4-1 and TRBJ2-2; TRBD2 matches 13 bases. V gave up 5 bases and J gave up 6 bases; unmatched junction bases: 15. The germline V gene has CDR1 MGHRA and CDR2 YSYEKL. CDR3 length equals 19 residues. CDR3 nucleotides: TGCGCCAGCAGCTTAGTCCTCGGGACTAGCGGGAATTGGGCCGGGGAGCTGTTTTTT. It translates to CASSLVLGTSGNWAGELFF.